This T cell receptor beta chain was profiled in a study of cytomegalovirus exposure and HLA in healthy donors. Background on the study: Genetic ancestry analysis placed more than 80% of the approximately 390 donors that were genotyped in the Caucasian-associated cluster. Study-level points and caveats: Later, TCR association rates were found to vary by HLA locus, highest for DRB1 and lowest for HLA-C. Later on, an analysis tied 15,000 to 20,000 TCR beta sequences to HLA alleles at 0.05 false discovery rate. Later analysis identified a missense DCLRE1C variant that was linked to TCR beta V- and J-gene trimming.

With respect to this clone: Antigen: not known.

Primers included in the PCR were 60 Vbeta and 13 Jbeta primers. Here immunoSEQ multiplex PCR was the method, and the copy in TCRdb shows in-frame clones only, minus some. The table has approximately 180,000 clones, roughly 80% seen once; the top ten hold 6% to 7.5%. CDR3 size: 16 residues. CDR1 and CDR2 from the germline V gene are SGHDT and YYEEEE. V trimming: 0 bases; J trimming: 11 bases; junction bases outside the gene matches: 14. Sequencing was performed on PBMCs. The chain recombines TRBV5-6 with TRBJ2-5, with TRBD1 matching over 9 bases. This receptor was identified in a man aged 25-40 years in good health and CMV-seropositive. For the CDR3, the DNA is TGTGCCAGCAGCTTGGCGCGGGACAGGGCAGGCGGGGAGCAGTACTTC. Amino acids: CASSLARDRAGGEQYF.